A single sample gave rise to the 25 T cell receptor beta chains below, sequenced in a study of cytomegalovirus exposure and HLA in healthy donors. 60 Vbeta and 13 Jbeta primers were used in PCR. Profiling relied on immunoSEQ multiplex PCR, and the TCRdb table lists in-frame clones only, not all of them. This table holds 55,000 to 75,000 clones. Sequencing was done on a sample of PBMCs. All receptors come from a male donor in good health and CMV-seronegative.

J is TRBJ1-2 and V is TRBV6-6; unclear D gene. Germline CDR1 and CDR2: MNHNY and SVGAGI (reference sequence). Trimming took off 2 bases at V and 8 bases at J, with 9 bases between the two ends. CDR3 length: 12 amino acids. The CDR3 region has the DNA TGTGCCAGCAGTTACGGAATGGGCGGCTACACCTTC. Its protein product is CASSYGMGGYTF.

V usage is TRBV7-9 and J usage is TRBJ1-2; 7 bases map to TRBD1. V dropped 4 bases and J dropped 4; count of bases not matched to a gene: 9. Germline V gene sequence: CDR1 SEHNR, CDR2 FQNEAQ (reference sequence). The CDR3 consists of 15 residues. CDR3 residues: CASSSTMTGRYGYTF. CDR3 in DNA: TGTGCCAGCAGCTCAACCATGACAGGGCGCTATGGCTACACCTTC.

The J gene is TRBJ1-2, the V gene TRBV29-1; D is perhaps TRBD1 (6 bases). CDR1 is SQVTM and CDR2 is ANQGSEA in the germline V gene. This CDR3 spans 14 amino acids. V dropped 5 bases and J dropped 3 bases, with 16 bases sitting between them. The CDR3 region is CSVPQGSIDYGYTF. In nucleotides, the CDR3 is TGCAGCGTTCCACAGGGTAGTATTGACTATGGCTACACCTTC.

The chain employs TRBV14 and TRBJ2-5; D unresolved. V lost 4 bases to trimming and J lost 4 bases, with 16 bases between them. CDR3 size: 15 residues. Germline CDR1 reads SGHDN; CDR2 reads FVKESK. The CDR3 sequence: CASSLGFAEGETQYF. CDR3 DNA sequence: TGTGCCAGCAGCCTCGGGTTTGCAGAAGGAGAGACCCAGTACTTC.

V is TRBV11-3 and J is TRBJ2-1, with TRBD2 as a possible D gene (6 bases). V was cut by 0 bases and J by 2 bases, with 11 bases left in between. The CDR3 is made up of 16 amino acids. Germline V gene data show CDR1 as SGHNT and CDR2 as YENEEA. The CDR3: CASSLDGGGPYNEQFF. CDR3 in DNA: TGTGCCAGCAGCTTAGATGGGGGAGGACCCTACAATGAGCAGTTCTTC.

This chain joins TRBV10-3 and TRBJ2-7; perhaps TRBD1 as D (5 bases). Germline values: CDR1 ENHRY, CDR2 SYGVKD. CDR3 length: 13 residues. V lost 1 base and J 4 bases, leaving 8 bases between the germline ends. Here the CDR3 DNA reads TGTGCCATCAGTGAGTTTGACAGATACGAGCAGTACTTC. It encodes CAISEFDRYEQYF.

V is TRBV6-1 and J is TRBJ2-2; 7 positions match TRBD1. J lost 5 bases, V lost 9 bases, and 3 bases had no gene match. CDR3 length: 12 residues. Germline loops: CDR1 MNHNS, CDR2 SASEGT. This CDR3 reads CASRQGTGELFF. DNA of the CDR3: TGTGCCAGTAGACAGGGAACCGGGGAGCTGTTTTTT.

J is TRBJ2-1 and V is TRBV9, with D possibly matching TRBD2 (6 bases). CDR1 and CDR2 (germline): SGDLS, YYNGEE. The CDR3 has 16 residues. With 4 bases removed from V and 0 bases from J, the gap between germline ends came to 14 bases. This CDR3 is CASSPHAGSSYNEQFF. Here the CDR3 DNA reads TGTGCCAGCAGCCCCCACGCGGGAAGCTCCTACAATGAGCAGTTCTTC.

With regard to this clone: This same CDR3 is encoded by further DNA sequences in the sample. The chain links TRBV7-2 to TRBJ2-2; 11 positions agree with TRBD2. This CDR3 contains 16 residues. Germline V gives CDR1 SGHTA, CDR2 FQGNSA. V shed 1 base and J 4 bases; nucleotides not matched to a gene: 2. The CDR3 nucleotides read TGTGCCAGCAGCTTAGGTAGCGGGGGGGCCACCGGGGAGCTGTTTTTT. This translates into CASSLGSGGATGELFF.

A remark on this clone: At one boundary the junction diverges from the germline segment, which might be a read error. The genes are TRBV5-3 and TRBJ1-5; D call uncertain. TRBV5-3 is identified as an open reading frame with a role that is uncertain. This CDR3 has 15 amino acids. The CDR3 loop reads CARTGQAVLNQHQHF. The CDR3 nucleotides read TGTGCCAGAACTGGGCAGGCCGTCCTCAATCAGCACCAGCATTTT.

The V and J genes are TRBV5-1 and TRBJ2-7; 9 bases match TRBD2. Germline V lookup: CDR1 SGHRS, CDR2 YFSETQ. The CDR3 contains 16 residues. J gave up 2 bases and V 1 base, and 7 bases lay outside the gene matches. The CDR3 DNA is TGCGCCAGCAGCTTGTTAAGAGCGGGGGGCCCCTACGAGCAGTACTTC. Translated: CASSLLRAGGPYEQYF.

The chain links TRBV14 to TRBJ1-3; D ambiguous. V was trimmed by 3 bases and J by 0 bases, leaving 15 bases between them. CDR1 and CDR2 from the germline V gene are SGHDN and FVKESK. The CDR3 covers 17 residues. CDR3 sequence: CASSHWNSRDSGNTIYF. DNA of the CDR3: TGTGCCAGCAGCCATTGGAACAGCCGAGACTCTGGAAACACCATATATTTT.

As DNA, the CDR3 is TGCGCCAGCAGCTTGGAAGGGGCGGGGGACACTGAAGCTTTCTTT. Translating it yields CASSLEGAGDTEAFF. The chain has TRBV5-1 and TRBJ1-1; possible D gene TRBD1, 5 bases. V lost 0 bases, J lost 3 bases, and 12 bases lay in between. The CDR3 is made up of 15 amino acids. The germline V gene encodes CDR1 SGHRS and CDR2 YFSETQ.

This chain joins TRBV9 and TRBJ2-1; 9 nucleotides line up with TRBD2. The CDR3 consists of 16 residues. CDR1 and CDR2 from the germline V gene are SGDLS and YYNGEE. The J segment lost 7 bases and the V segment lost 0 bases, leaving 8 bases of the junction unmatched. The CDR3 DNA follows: TGTGCCAGCAGCGTAGGACTAGCGGCCACGGGGAATGAGCAGTTCTTC. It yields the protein CASSVGLAATGNEQFF.

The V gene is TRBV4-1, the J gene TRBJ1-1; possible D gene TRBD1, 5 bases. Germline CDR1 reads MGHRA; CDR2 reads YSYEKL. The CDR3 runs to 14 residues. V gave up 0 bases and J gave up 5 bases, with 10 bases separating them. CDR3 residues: CASSQDIGGTEAFF. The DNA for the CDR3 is TGCGCCAGCAGCCAAGATATTGGGGGGACTGAAGCTTTCTTT.

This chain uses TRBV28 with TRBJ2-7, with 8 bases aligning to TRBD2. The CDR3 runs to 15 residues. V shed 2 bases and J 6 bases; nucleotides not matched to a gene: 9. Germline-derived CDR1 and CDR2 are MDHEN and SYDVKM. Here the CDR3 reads CASSLASSGGGEQYF. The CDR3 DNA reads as TGTGCCAGCAGTTTAGCCTCCTCGGGGGGGGGCGAGCAGTACTTC.

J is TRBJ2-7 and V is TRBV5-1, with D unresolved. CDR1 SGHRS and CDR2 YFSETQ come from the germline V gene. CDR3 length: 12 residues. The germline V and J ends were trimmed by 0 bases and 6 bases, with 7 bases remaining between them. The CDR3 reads CASSLVFSEQYF. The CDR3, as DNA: TGCGCCAGCAGCTTGGTTTTTAGCGAGCAGTACTTC.

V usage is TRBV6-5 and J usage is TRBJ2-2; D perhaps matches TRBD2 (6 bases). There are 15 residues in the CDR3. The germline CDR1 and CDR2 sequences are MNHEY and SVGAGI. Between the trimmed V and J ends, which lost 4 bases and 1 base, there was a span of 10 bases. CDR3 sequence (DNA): TGTGCCAGCAGTTTCGGGACTTTGAACACCGGGGAGCTGTTTTTT. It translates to CASSFGTLNTGELFF.

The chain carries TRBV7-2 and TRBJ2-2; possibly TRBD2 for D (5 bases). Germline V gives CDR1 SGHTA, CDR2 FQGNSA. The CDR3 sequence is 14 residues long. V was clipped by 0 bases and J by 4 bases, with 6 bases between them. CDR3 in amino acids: CASSLALATGELFF. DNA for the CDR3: TGTGCCAGCAGCTTAGCCCTAGCCACCGGGGAGCTGTTTTTT.

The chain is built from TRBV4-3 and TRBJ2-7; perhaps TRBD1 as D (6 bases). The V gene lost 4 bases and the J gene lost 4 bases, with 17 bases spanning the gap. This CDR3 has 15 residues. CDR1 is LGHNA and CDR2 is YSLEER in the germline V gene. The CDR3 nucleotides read TGCGCCAGCAGCCCTTCTACAGGGTTTTCGTACGAGCAGTACTTC. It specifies CASSPSTGFSYEQYF.

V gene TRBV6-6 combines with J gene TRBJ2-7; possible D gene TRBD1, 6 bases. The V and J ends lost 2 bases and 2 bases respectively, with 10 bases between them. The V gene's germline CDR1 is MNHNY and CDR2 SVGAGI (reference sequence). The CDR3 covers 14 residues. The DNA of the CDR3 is TGTGCCAGCAGTTACAAGGGGGACACCTACGAGCAGTACTTC. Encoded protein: CASSYKGDTYEQYF.

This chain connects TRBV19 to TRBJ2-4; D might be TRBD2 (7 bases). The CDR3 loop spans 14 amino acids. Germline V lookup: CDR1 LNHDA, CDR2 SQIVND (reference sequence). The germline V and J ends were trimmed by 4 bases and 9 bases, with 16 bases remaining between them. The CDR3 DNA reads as TGTGCCAGTAGTAGCGCGGGAGTGGGGGCCATTCAGTACTTC. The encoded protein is CASSSAGVGAIQYF. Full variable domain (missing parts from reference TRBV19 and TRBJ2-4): DGGITQSPKYLFRKEGQNVTLSCEQNLNHDAMYWYRQDPGQGLRLIYYSQIVNDFQKGDIAEGYSVSREKKESFPLTVTSAQKNPTAFYLCASSSAGVGAIQYFGAGTRLSVL.

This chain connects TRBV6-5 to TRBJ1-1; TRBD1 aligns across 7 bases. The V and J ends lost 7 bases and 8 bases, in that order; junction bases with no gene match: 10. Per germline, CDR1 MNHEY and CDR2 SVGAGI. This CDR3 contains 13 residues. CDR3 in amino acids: CASTLGGGQEAFF. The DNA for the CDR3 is TGTGCCAGCACCCTCGGGGGGGGACAGGAAGCTTTCTTT.

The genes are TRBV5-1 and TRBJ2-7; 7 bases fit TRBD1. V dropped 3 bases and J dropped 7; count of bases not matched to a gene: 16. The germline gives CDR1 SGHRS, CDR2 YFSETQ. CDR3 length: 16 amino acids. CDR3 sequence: CASSSSPGQMTEEQYF. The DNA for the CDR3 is TGCGCCAGCAGCTCGTCGCCGGGACAGATGACGGAAGAGCAGTACTTC. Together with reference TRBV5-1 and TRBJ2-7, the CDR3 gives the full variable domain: KAGVTQTPRYLIKTRGQQVTLSCSPISGHRSVSWYQQTPGQGLQFLFEYFSETQRNKGNFPGRFSGRQFSNSRSEMNVSTLELGDSALYLCASSSSPGQMTEEQYFGPGTRLTVT.

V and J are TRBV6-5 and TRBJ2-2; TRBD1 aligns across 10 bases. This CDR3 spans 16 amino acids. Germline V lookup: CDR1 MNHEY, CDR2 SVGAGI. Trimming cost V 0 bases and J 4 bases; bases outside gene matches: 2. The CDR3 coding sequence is TGTGCCAGCAGTTACTCGTGGACAGGGGGCACCGGGGAGCTGTTTTTT. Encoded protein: CASSYSWTGGTGELFF.